This is a list of T cell receptor beta chains from one sample in a study of T cell repertoires in cytomegalovirus infection. TCRdb called the reads again in MiXCR, with one record for every CDR3 protein. This sample has roughly 920,000 distinct CDR3 sequences, with 30% to 40% found just once. What these receptors recognize is not known. This specimen was cultured CD8+ T cells from PBMCs, taken from culture after CMV antigen stimulation. The origin of the receptors is a human donor in good health (CMV status not recorded). Some clones in this sample may be carry-over from other donors' samples. CDR3s include the opening cysteine and the closing phenylalanine or tryptophan. A D gene is named only where the DNA matches it firmly. Not all rows give a size; the values are once, few, many and, for expanded clones, a class.

V gene: TRBV5-6; clone size: few; D gene: -; J gene: TRBJ1-2; CDR3 DNA: TGTGCCAGCAGCCAGGGGACAACAGCTAACTATGGCTACACCTTC; CDR3 protein: CASSQGTTANYGYTF
V gene: TRBV19; clone size: few; D gene: -; J gene: TRBJ1-1; CDR3 DNA: TGTGCCAGTAGTACTCGAGGGAGACCTGAAGCTTTCTTT; CDR3 protein: CASSTRGRPEAFF
V gene: TRBV6-2/TRBV6-3; clone size: -; D gene: -; J gene: TRBJ2-5; CDR3 DNA: TGTGCCAGCAGAGGGTTTACGGAGAAACAAGAGACCCAGTACTTC; CDR3 protein: CASRGFTEKQETQYF
V gene: TRBV7-6; clone size: many; D gene: -; J gene: TRBJ2-3; CDR3 DNA: TGTGCCAGCAGCTTAGGTGGTTTCGGGCAGTATTTT; CDR3 protein: CASSLGGFGQYF
V gene: TRBV27; clone size: few; D gene: -; J gene: TRBJ2-5; CDR3 DNA: TGTGCCAGCAGTTTCGGGCCAACATCGGAGACCCAGTACTTC; CDR3 protein: CASSFGPTSETQYF
V gene: TRBV7-9; clone size: few; D gene: -; J gene: TRBJ2-7; CDR3 DNA: TGTGCCAGCAGCTTACCAGGGGTGTTAGAGCAGTACTTC; CDR3 protein: CASSLPGVLEQYF
V gene: TRBV27; clone size: -; D gene: -; J gene: TRBJ1-5; CDR3 DNA: TGTGCCAGCAGTTTATCGTTCTCGGCACAAGGGGTGGGGAATCAGCCCCAGCATTTT; CDR3 protein: CASSLSFSAQGVGNQPQHF
V gene: TRBV27; clone size: few; D gene: -; J gene: TRBJ1-5; CDR3 DNA: TGTGCCAGCAGCATTATGGGGAACGATCAGCCCCAGCATTTT; CDR3 protein: CASSIMGNDQPQHF
V gene: TRBV12-3/TRBV12-4; clone size: few; D gene: TRBD1; J gene: TRBJ1-1; CDR3 DNA: TGTGCCAGCAGCCCGCAAACAGGGGCCGGAACTGAAGCTTTCTTT; CDR3 protein: CASSPQTGAGTEAFF
V gene: TRBV7-9; clone size: -; D gene: TRBD1; J gene: TRBJ1-5; CDR3 DNA: TGTGCCAACAGCTCGTTTGCCGGGACAGGGCTTCTACAGCCCCAGCATTTT; CDR3 protein: CANSSFAGTGLLQPQHF
V gene: TRBV19; clone size: -; D gene: TRBD2; J gene: TRBJ2-7; CDR3 DNA: TGTGCCAGTACAGCGGGGGGCGAGCAGTACTTC; CDR3 protein: CASTAGGEQYF
V gene: TRBV7-6; clone size: few; D gene: -; J gene: TRBJ2-7; CDR3 DNA: TGTGCCAGCAGCCTCTACTCCCACGAGCAGTACTTC; CDR3 protein: CASSLYSHEQYF
V gene: TRBV6-5; clone size: many; D gene: TRBD1; J gene: TRBJ1-2; CDR3 DNA: TGTGCCAGCAGTTCACGACAGGGGGAAGCTAACTATGGCTACACCTTC; CDR3 protein: CASSSRQGEANYGYTF
V gene: TRBV29-1; clone size: -; D gene: TRBD2; J gene: TRBJ2-3; CDR3 DNA: TGCAGCGTTGAACCAGCGGGGTTACCCACAGATACGCAGTATTTT; CDR3 protein: CSVEPAGLPTDTQYF
V gene: TRBV4-2; clone size: -; D gene: TRBD1; J gene: TRBJ1-1; CDR3 DNA: TGTGCCAGCAGCCAAGGTGGGACAGGGGTGAACACTGAAGCTTTCTTT; CDR3 protein: CASSQGGTGVNTEAFF
V gene: TRBV2; clone size: -; D gene: TRBD2; J gene: TRBJ2-3; CDR3 DNA: TGTGCCAGCATTGTAGCGGGGGCCGCAGATACGCAGTATTTT; CDR3 protein: CASIVAGAADTQYF
V gene: TRBV5-5; clone size: -; D gene: -; J gene: TRBJ2-2; CDR3 DNA: TGTGCCAGCAGCCTCACAGGGTTGGAGACCGGGGAGCTGTTTTTT; CDR3 protein: CASSLTGLETGELFF
V gene: TRBV7-9; clone size: -; D gene: TRBD1; J gene: TRBJ2-1; CDR3 DNA: TGTGCCAGCAGCCTAAAATGGACAGGGAGGAATGAGCAGTTCTTC; CDR3 protein: CASSLKWTGRNEQFF
V gene: TRBV7-9; clone size: many; D gene: -; J gene: TRBJ2-5; CDR3 DNA: TGTGCCAGCAGCTTAGTGGTCAGCCAAGAGACCCAGTACTTC; CDR3 protein: CASSLVVSQETQYF
V gene: TRBV20-1; clone size: -; D gene: TRBD2; J gene: TRBJ2-1; CDR3 DNA: TGCAGTGCTAGAGTCGCGGGGGGGCCCCCTTACAATGAGCAGTTCTTC; CDR3 protein: CSARVAGGPPYNEQFF
V gene: TRBV4-1; clone size: few; D gene: TRBD2; J gene: TRBJ2-1; CDR3 DNA: TGCGCCAGCAGCCAAGATCCGCTAGCGGGGGGTGAGCAGTTCTTC; CDR3 protein: CASSQDPLAGGEQFF
V gene: TRBV4-3; clone size: few; D gene: -; J gene: TRBJ2-1; CDR3 DNA: TGCGCCAGCAGCCAAGAAGAGGTGGGGAGCCATGAGCAGTTCTTC; CDR3 protein: CASSQEEVGSHEQFF
V gene: TRBV7-9; clone size: few; D gene: -; J gene: TRBJ1-2; CDR3 DNA: TGTGCCAGCAGCTCCGGACAGCCTTACTATGGCTACACCTTC; CDR3 protein: CASSSGQPYYGYTF
V gene: TRBV7-6; clone size: -; D gene: TRBD1; J gene: TRBJ1-1; CDR3 DNA: TGTGCCAGCAGCGGAGTCAATTCAGAGGGGGCGCGCGCTGAAGCTTTCTTT; CDR3 protein: CASSGVNSEGARAEAFF
V gene: TRBV10-2; clone size: few; D gene: -; J gene: TRBJ2-1; CDR3 DNA: TGCGCCAGCACAGGGGGGACCTACAATGAGCAGTTCTTC; CDR3 protein: CASTGGTYNEQFF
V gene: TRBV7-9; clone size: -; D gene: -; J gene: TRBJ1-5; CDR3 DNA: TGTGCCAGCAGCGCTGGGAAAGGACAGTTCAATCAGCCCCAGCATTTT; CDR3 protein: CASSAGKGQFNQPQHF
V gene: TRBV27; clone size: many; D gene: TRBD2; J gene: TRBJ2-3; CDR3 DNA: TGTGCCAGCAGTTTATTCCCCCCCGGGGGGGTACCAGATACGCAGTATTTT; CDR3 protein: CASSLFPPGGVPDTQYF
V gene: TRBV27; clone size: -; D gene: TRBD1; J gene: TRBJ2-5; CDR3 DNA: TGTGCCAGCAGATTTACAGGGGGCATGAAGACCCAGTACTTC; CDR3 protein: CASRFTGGMKTQYF
V gene: TRBV6-1; clone size: -; D gene: TRBD1; J gene: TRBJ1-5; CDR3 DNA: TGTGCCAGCAGTGAAGGGGACAGGGGGCGGGAAAGGGTTTCCCAGCATTTT; CDR3 protein: CASSEGDRGRERVSQHF
V gene: TRBV7-8; clone size: many; D gene: -; J gene: TRBJ2-1; CDR3 DNA: TGTGCCAGCAGCTTAGTGGAGGGGGGGCGCCGCGAGCAGTTCTTC; CDR3 protein: CASSLVEGGRREQFF
V gene: TRBV7-6; clone size: -; D gene: -; J gene: TRBJ1-4; CDR3 DNA: TGTGCCAGCAGCTATCCCGGAAGGACTAATGAAAAACTGTTTTTT; CDR3 protein: CASSYPGRTNEKLFF
V gene: TRBV5-5; clone size: -; D gene: TRBD1; J gene: TRBJ2-2; CDR3 DNA: TGTGCCAGCAGCCCCCAGGACAGGGGGACCGGGGAGCTGTTTTTT; CDR3 protein: CASSPQDRGTGELFF
V gene: TRBV14; clone size: -; D gene: -; J gene: TRBJ2-7; CDR3 DNA: TGTGCCAGCAGCCCTGCCCCTCGTGAGCAGTACTTC; CDR3 protein: CASSPAPREQYF